Listed below are T cell receptor beta chains from one sample, sequenced in a study of blood T cell repertoires in COVID-19. Assay used: immunoSEQ multiplex PCR; TCRdb lists only in-frame clones, some missing. The sample contains approximately 140,000 clones, roughly 85% of which appear only once. The sample comprised peripheral blood. These receptors were taken from a man in his 60s with acute or convalescent COVID-19. The CDR3 runs from the conserved cysteine through the conserved F or W. A D gene is named only where the DNA matches it firmly. Clone size is not always given. Where it is, it says once, few, many or a class for expanded clones.

abundance	v_gene	d_gene	j_gene	CDR3aa	CDR3nt
few	TRBV28	-	TRBJ1-5	CASRAEISNQPQHF	TGTGCCAGCAGGGCAGAAATTAGCAATCAGCCCCAGCATTTT
-	TRBV11-2	TRBD1	TRBJ2-5	CASSFGTGQTQYF	TGTGCCAGCAGCTTCGGGACAGGGCAGACCCAGTACTTC
-	TRBV10-3	-	TRBJ2-7	CAISGAGSSGEQYF	TGTGCCATCAGTGGGGCCGGGAGCTCGGGCGAGCAGTACTTC
once	TRBV4-1	-	TRBJ1-5	CASSQDPGLSNQPQHF	TGCGCCAGCAGCCAAGACCCAGGGCTCAGCAATCAGCCCCAGCATTTT
few	TRBV7-8	-	TRBJ1-4	CASSPLTATNEKLFF	TGTGCCAGCAGCCCGCTGACAGCAACTAATGAAAAACTGTTTTTT
-	TRBV5-5	-	TRBJ1-1	CASSAIWTGETEAFF	TGTGCCAGCAGCGCTATCTGGACTGGGGAGACTGAAGCTTTCTTT
few	TRBV6-6	-	TRBJ1-5	CASGGSQPQHF	TGTGCCAGCGGGGGCAGTCAGCCCCAGCATTTT
-	TRBV15	-	TRBJ1-5	CATSRVGRGSQPQHF	TGTGCCACCAGCAGAGTTGGCAGGGGCAGTCAGCCCCAGCATTTT
-	TRBV7-2	-	TRBJ2-7	CASSLQGFKNEQYF	TGTGCCAGCAGCTTGCAGGGGTTCAAAAACGAGCAGTACTTC
few	TRBV9	-	TRBJ2-1	CASSIDPSSYNEQFF	TGTGCCAGCAGCATAGACCCGAGCTCCTACAATGAGCAGTTCTTC
many	TRBV6-5	TRBD1	TRBJ2-3	CATSTGTHTDTQYF	TGTGCCACATCGACAGGGACACACACAGATACGCAGTATTTT
few	TRBV28	-	TRBJ1-5	CACHGGGPSNQPQHF	TGTGCCTGTCATGGGGGGGGACCTAGCAATCAGCCCCAGCATTTT
-	TRBV4-1	-	TRBJ2-2	CASSHNKDIGELFF	TGCGCCAGCAGCCACAACAAAGATATCGGGGAGCTGTTTTTT
-	TRBV7-6	TRBD1	TRBJ2-2	CASSPRQGWNTGELFF	TGTGCCAGCAGCCCCCGACAGGGGTGGAACACCGGGGAGCTGTTTTTT
-	TRBV7-8	-	TRBJ1-2	CASSLSEDYGYTF	TGTGCCAGCAGCTTATCTGAGGACTATGGCTACACCTTC
few	TRBV7-9	TRBD2	TRBJ2-5	CASSPAGEETQYF	TGTGCCAGCAGCCCTGCGGGGGAAGAGACCCAGTACTTC
-	TRBV7-9	TRBD1	TRBJ2-5	CASSPGQALGTQYF	TGTGCCAGCAGCCCGGGACAGGCCCTTGGGACCCAGTACTTC
-	TRBV29-1	-	TRBJ2-3	CSVGSSVGTDTQYF	TGCAGCGTCGGATCTAGCGTTGGCACAGATACGCAGTATTTT
-	TRBV5-1	-	TRBJ2-1	CASSLEEGGAYNEQFF	TGCGCCAGCAGCTTGGAGGAAGGAGGGGCTTACAATGAGCAGTTCTTC
once	TRBV6-5	-	TRBJ1-1	CASSRGWTNTEAFF	TGTGCCAGCAGTAGAGGGTGGACGAACACTGAAGCTTTCTTT
-	TRBV5-1	TRBD1	TRBJ1-4	CASSQGQGNEKLFF	TGCGCCAGCAGCCAGGGACAGGGTAATGAAAAACTGTTTTTT
-	TRBV3-1/TRBV3-2	-	TRBJ1-2	CASSQGEYGYTF	TGTGCCAGCAGCCAAGGGGAGTATGGCTACACCTTC